This T cell receptor beta chain was identified during a study of shared clonotypes between healthy human individuals. The CDR3 totals 15 residues. Germline loops: CDR1 SGHAT, CDR2 FQNNGV. Concerning this clone: Its specificity is unknown. The germline gene is not matched at one end of the junction; a read error may be the cause.

CD45RO-negative, CCR7-positively selected cells formed the naive CD8 fraction, excluding terminally differentiated effector memory CD45RA+ cells. The study enrolled healthy HIV-negative adults without recent acute infections or vaccinations as donors. Here immunoSEQ multiplex PCR was the method, and the copy in TCRdb shows in-frame clones only, minus some. The sample has under 850,000 clones; about 92% are singletons. Study results and limitations: The small donor group covered limited genetic and exposure diversity. Generation of non-shared clonotypes was less probable than generation of clonotypes shared by all four donors.

The gene calls are TRBV11-2 and TRBJ1-2; TRBD1 might be the D (5 bases). The sequenced material came from naive CD8+ T cells sorted from blood. This TCR was sampled from a man aged 30 to 45 in good health. CDR3 region: CASSLGFSGTPNPAF. The CDR3 bases are TGTGCCAGCAGCTTGGGGTTTTCCGGGACCCCTAATCCCGCCTTC.